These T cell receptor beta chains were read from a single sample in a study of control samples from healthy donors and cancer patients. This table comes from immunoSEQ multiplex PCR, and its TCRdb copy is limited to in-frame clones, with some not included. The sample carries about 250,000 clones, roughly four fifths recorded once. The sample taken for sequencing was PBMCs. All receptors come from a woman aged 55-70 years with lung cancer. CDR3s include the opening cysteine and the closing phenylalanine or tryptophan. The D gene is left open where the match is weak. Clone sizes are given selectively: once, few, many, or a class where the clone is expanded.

cdr3_nt: TGTGCCAGCAGCGCGCTGACGAGGGCAGATACGCAGTATTTT
cdr3_aa: CASSALTRADTQYF
clone_size: few
j_call: TRBJ2-3
v_call: TRBV9
d_call: .

cdr3_nt: TGTGCCAGCTTTAGCGTGCCTACGCAGTATTTT
cdr3_aa: CASFSVPTQYF
clone_size: .
j_call: TRBJ2-3
v_call: TRBV6-5
d_call: .

cdr3_nt: TGTGCCAGCAGCTTCGGCAGCGGGAGGGACGAGCAGTACTTC
cdr3_aa: CASSFGSGRDEQYF
clone_size: .
j_call: TRBJ2-7
v_call: TRBV5-4
d_call: TRBD2

cdr3_nt: TGTGTCAGCAGCCCCCAGGGGGGGATTAATTCACCCCTCCACTTT
cdr3_aa: CVSSPQGGINSPLHF
clone_size: .
j_call: TRBJ1-6
v_call: TRBV7-9
d_call: TRBD1

cdr3_nt: TGTGCCAGCAGCTTGGTCTGGGGCGGGAGCGAGGATGAGCAGTTCTTC
cdr3_aa: CASSLVWGGSEDEQFF
clone_size: once
j_call: TRBJ2-1
v_call: TRBV5-4
d_call: TRBD2

cdr3_nt: TGTGCCAGCAGTTTAGGAATATCTGAGCAGTTCTTC
cdr3_aa: CASSLGISEQFF
clone_size: .
j_call: TRBJ2-1
v_call: TRBV28
d_call: .

cdr3_nt: TGTGCCAGCAGTTTATCCACTCTAGGAGGCAATGAGCAGTTCTTC
cdr3_aa: CASSLSTLGGNEQFF
clone_size: .
j_call: TRBJ2-1
v_call: TRBV27
d_call: .

cdr3_nt: TGCAGTGCTAGTCCCCCGACAGGGGGAGGTGTTTACGAGCAGTACTTC
cdr3_aa: CSASPPTGGGVYEQYF
clone_size: .
j_call: TRBJ2-7
v_call: TRBV20-1
d_call: TRBD1

cdr3_nt: TGTGCCAGCAGCCAACCCGGGATTAGCTCCTACAATGAGCAGTTCTTC
cdr3_aa: CASSQPGISSYNEQFF
clone_size: .
j_call: TRBJ2-1
v_call: TRBV7-6
d_call: .

cdr3_nt: TGTGCCAGCAGTTATCAGGGAGGGAACACTGAAGCTTTCTTT
cdr3_aa: CASSYQGGNTEAFF
clone_size: .
j_call: TRBJ1-1
v_call: TRBV7-3
d_call: .

cdr3_nt: TGTGCCAGTAGAACCGGGACGGAGACTGGAAACACCATATATTTT
cdr3_aa: CASRTGTETGNTIYF
clone_size: .
j_call: TRBJ1-3
v_call: TRBV19
d_call: .

cdr3_nt: TGTGCCAGTAGTACCGCGAGCAATCAGCCCCAGCATTTT
cdr3_aa: CASSTASNQPQHF
clone_size: once
j_call: TRBJ1-5
v_call: TRBV19
d_call: .

cdr3_nt: TGTGCCAGTAGTTTCACTGAAGGGCAGGGAGGCTACACCTTC
cdr3_aa: CASSFTEGQGGYTF
clone_size: .
j_call: TRBJ1-2
v_call: TRBV19
d_call: .

cdr3_nt: TGTGCCACCGCGCCGGGACTCAGCGGTCATAGCAATCAGCCCCAGCATTTT
cdr3_aa: CATAPGLSGHSNQPQHF
clone_size: .
j_call: TRBJ1-5
v_call: TRBV7-9
d_call: .

cdr3_nt: TGTGCCAGCAGCTACTTCTCTGGCTACACCTTC
cdr3_aa: CASSYFSGYTF
clone_size: .
j_call: TRBJ1-2
v_call: TRBV7-2
d_call: .

cdr3_nt: TGTGCCAGCAGCCGAGATATTAGCGGGACCACTCGAGGGGAGCAGTACTTC
cdr3_aa: CASSRDISGTTRGEQYF
clone_size: few
j_call: TRBJ2-7
v_call: TRBV6-6
d_call: TRBD2

cdr3_nt: TGTGCCAGCACCACCCGGTACGGTCAGGGCAATCAGCCCCAGCATTTT
cdr3_aa: CASTTRYGQGNQPQHF
clone_size: .
j_call: TRBJ1-5
v_call: TRBV5-8
d_call: .

cdr3_nt: TGTGCCAGCAGTTTAAGACAGGGAAACTATGGCTACACCTTC
cdr3_aa: CASSLRQGNYGYTF
clone_size: .
j_call: TRBJ1-2
v_call: TRBV27
d_call: TRBD1

cdr3_nt: TGTGCCAGCAGCCAAGATCGAGGGACAGGATCCTCCTATGGCTACACCTTC
cdr3_aa: CASSQDRGTGSSYGYTF
clone_size: .
j_call: TRBJ1-2
v_call: TRBV4-2
d_call: TRBD1

cdr3_nt: TGTGCCAGTGGTGAGCAGAGTTATAGCAATCAGCCCCAGCATTTT
cdr3_aa: CASGEQSYSNQPQHF
clone_size: .
j_call: TRBJ1-5
v_call: TRBV6-5
d_call: .

cdr3_nt: TGCGCCAGCAGCGTCTCCGGGACAGGGGGGACCGGGGAGCTGTTTTTT
cdr3_aa: CASSVSGTGGTGELFF
clone_size: .
j_call: TRBJ2-2
v_call: TRBV5-1
d_call: TRBD1

cdr3_nt: TGTGCCAGCAGTTTAGCGACAGGGGGTAGATACTTC
cdr3_aa: CASSLATGGRYF
clone_size: .
j_call: TRBJ2-5
v_call: TRBV12-3/TRBV12-4
d_call: TRBD1

cdr3_nt: TGTGCCAGCAGTTCGGGACGTAGGGGCAATCAGCCCCAGCATTTT
cdr3_aa: CASSSGRRGNQPQHF
clone_size: .
j_call: TRBJ1-5
v_call: TRBV28
d_call: .

cdr3_nt: TGTGCCTGGAGTGTTCAGGGATCCTACGAGCAGTACTTC
cdr3_aa: CAWSVQGSYEQYF
clone_size: .
j_call: TRBJ2-7
v_call: TRBV30
d_call: .

cdr3_nt: TGCGCCAGCAGTGAAGGGGGTTCCACAGATACGCAGTATTTT
cdr3_aa: CASSEGGSTDTQYF
clone_size: .
j_call: TRBJ2-3
v_call: TRBV10-1
d_call: .

cdr3_nt: TGTGCCAGCAGCCAAGAACTAGCGGGAAGGCGCGAGCAGTACTTC
cdr3_aa: CASSQELAGRREQYF
clone_size: .
j_call: TRBJ2-7
v_call: TRBV4-2
d_call: TRBD2

cdr3_nt: TGCGCCAGCAGACCCCAGGGGACGGGGTCACCCCTCCACTTT
cdr3_aa: CASRPQGTGSPLHF
clone_size: .
j_call: TRBJ1-6
v_call: TRBV5-1
d_call: .

cdr3_nt: TGCGCCAGCAGCTTAACGACGGCGGGGAACAATGAGCAGTTCTTC
cdr3_aa: CASSLTTAGNNEQFF
clone_size: .
j_call: TRBJ2-1
v_call: TRBV5-1
d_call: .

cdr3_nt: TGTGCCAGCAGTTACTCGACGCCCTATAGCAATCAGCCCCAGCATTTT
cdr3_aa: CASSYSTPYSNQPQHF
clone_size: .
j_call: TRBJ1-5
v_call: TRBV6-2/TRBV6-3
d_call: .

cdr3_nt: TGTGCCACCAGCAGTCAACACTATGGCTACACCTTC
cdr3_aa: CATSSQHYGYTF
clone_size: .
j_call: TRBJ1-2
v_call: TRBV15
d_call: .

cdr3_nt: TGTGCCAGCAGCTTAGCTCCGTTCGGGAACGAGCAGTACTTC
cdr3_aa: CASSLAPFGNEQYF
clone_size: .
j_call: TRBJ2-7
v_call: TRBV7-8
d_call: .

cdr3_nt: TGTGCCAGCAGACTAGACAGGACCTCCTACGAGCAGTACTTC
cdr3_aa: CASRLDRTSYEQYF
clone_size: .
j_call: TRBJ2-7
v_call: TRBV6-5
d_call: .

cdr3_nt: TGTGCCAGCAGCCAAGATCAACTAGCGGGAGTACCAGATACGCAGTATTTT
cdr3_aa: CASSQDQLAGVPDTQYF
clone_size: .
j_call: TRBJ2-3
v_call: TRBV4-2
d_call: TRBD2

cdr3_nt: TGTGCCAGCAGCTCCCAACAGGGCTACGAGCAGTACTTC
cdr3_aa: CASSSQQGYEQYF
clone_size: .
j_call: TRBJ2-7
v_call: TRBV7-6
d_call: .

cdr3_nt: TGTGCCAGCAGCCGCGGGCTCGAGGGCGGTGAGCAGCTCTTC
cdr3_aa: CASSRGLEGGEQLF
clone_size: .
j_call: TRBJ2-1
v_call: TRBV11-2
d_call: .

cdr3_nt: TGCGCCAGCAGTGCCGGGTCGTACCAAGAGACCCAGTACTTC
cdr3_aa: CASSAGSYQETQYF
clone_size: once
j_call: TRBJ2-5
v_call: TRBV10-1
d_call: .

cdr3_nt: TGTGCCAGCTCCCTTTCAGGGCCCGGGGAGCTGTTTTTT
cdr3_aa: CASSLSGPGELFF
clone_size: once
j_call: TRBJ2-2
v_call: TRBV18
d_call: .

cdr3_nt: TGTGCCAGCTCACAGGGGGCGAGAGGAAGCACTGAAGCTTTCTTT
cdr3_aa: CASSQGARGSTEAFF
clone_size: .
j_call: TRBJ1-1
v_call: TRBV18
d_call: TRBD1

cdr3_nt: TGTGCCAGCAGCTTAGTGGCAGGGAACACTGAAGCTTTCTTT
cdr3_aa: CASSLVAGNTEAFF
clone_size: .
j_call: TRBJ1-1
v_call: TRBV11-2
d_call: .

cdr3_nt: TGCGCCAGCAGCCAGCAATTTTCTAGAGACAATGAGCAGTTCTTC
cdr3_aa: CASSQQFSRDNEQFF
clone_size: .
j_call: TRBJ2-1
v_call: TRBV23-1
d_call: .

cdr3_nt: TGTGCCAGCAGCCTTACCCGGGATCAGCCCCAGCATTTT
cdr3_aa: CASSLTRDQPQHF
clone_size: .
j_call: TRBJ1-5
v_call: TRBV3-1/TRBV3-2
d_call: .

cdr3_nt: TGCGCCAGCAGCCCCCGACCGGGACTAGCGGGGGCCTCCTACGAGCAGTACTTC
cdr3_aa: CASSPRPGLAGASYEQYF
clone_size: once
j_call: TRBJ2-7
v_call: TRBV5-1
d_call: TRBD2